The clone carrying this T cell receptor (beta chain) was seen many times. Its antigen is not identified. This record belongs to a study of T cells in Graves' hyperthyroidism and ophthalmopathy. Study results and limitations: Blood held most thyroid clonotypes expanded above 0.001 frequency.

Germline CDR1 is WSHSY and CDR2 is SAAADI. Between the trimmed V and J ends, which lost 4 bases and 11 bases, there was a span of 14 bases. The CDR3 covers 12 residues. Every diagnosis used clinical symptoms, serum thyroxine and TRAb, thyroid ultrasound and orbital computed tomography. Fresh peripheral blood, around 9.2 ml of it, supplied the PBMCs. Amplified TCR beta CDR3 regions derived from RNA transcripts. Carried out on the TCR CDR3, a first-round RT-PCR used the HTBI primer set. TCRdb redid the calling of the multiplex PCR reads with MiXCR, one entry per CDR3 protein. The sample carries 200,000 to 300,000 distinct CDR3 sequences, 15% to 20% recorded once.

Sequencing was done on a sample of blood. This TCR came from a woman under 30 with Graves' ophthalmopathy. The V and J genes are TRBV10-2 and TRBJ1-1, with no clear D. In DNA form, the CDR3 reads TGCGCCAGCAGTGCTGACGCCAATGGGGCTTTCTTT. This translates into CASSADANGAFF.